The T cell receptor (beta chain) described here comes from a study of blood T cells in healthy people across ages. Then a second PCR, running about 6 to 11 cycles, was carried out with a sample-barcoded 5' primer and a J-beta primer mix. TCRdb independently ran MiXCR on the 5' RACE reads; one entry per CDR3 protein. This table holds roughly 1.5 million distinct CDR3 sequences, 42% found once. This clonotype has just a few counts. CDR1 is MNHEY and CDR2 is SVGEGT in the germline V gene. The V segment lost 4 bases and the J segment 8 bases; nucleotides outside the gene matches: 16. This CDR3 spans 17 amino acids.

This TCR was sampled from a woman between 18 and 30 years old in good health. Source material: blood. The J gene is TRBJ2-1, the V gene TRBV6-2 or TRBV6-3; 8 bases are shared with TRBD1. CDR3 DNA sequence: TGTGCCAGCAGTTCCATTAAGGGGGAGCAGGGGGCGGATGAGCAGTTCTTC. It is translated as CASSSIKGEQGADEQFF.